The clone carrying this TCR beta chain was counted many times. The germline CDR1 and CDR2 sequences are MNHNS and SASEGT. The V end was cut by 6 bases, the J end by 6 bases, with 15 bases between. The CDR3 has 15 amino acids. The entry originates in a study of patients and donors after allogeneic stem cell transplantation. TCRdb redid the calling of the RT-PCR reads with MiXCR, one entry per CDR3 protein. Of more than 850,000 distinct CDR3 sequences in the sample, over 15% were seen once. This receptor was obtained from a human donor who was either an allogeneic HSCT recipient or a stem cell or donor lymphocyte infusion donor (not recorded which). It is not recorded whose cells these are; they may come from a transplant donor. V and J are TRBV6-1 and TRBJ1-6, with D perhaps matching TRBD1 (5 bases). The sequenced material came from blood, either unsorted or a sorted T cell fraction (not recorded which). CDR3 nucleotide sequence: TGTGCCAGCAGCCTATGGGGACCGGTTAATTCACCCCTCCACTTT. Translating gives CASSLWGPVNSPLHF.